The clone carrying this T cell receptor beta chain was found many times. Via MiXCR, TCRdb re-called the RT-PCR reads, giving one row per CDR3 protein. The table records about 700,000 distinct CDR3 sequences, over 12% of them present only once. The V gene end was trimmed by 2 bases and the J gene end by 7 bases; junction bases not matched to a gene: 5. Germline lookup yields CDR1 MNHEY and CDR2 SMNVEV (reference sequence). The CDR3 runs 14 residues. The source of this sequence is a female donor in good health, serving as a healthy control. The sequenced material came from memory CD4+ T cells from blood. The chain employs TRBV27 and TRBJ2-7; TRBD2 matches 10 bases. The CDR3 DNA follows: TGTGCCAGCAGTTTACTAGCGGGAGTAGGAGAGCAGTACTTC. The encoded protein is CASSLLAGVGEQYF.